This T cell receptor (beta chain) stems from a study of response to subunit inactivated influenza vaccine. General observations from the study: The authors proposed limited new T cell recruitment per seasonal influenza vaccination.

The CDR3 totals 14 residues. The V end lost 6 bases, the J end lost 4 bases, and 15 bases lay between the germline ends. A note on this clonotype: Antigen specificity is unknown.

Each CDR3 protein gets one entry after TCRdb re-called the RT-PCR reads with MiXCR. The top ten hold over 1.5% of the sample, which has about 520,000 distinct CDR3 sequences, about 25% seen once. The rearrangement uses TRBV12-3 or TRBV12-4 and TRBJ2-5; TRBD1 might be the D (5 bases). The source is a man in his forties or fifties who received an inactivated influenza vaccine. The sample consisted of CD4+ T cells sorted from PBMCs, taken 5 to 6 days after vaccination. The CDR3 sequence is CASRATGTGETQYF. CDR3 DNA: TGTGCCAGCAGAGCCACAGGTACGGGAGAGACCCAGTACTTC.